Below, 19 T cell receptor beta chains from the same sample are listed, as sequenced in a study of T cell responses to AZD1222 COVID-19 vaccine. The table came from immunoSEQ multiplex PCR; TCRdb's copy has only in-frame clones and leaves some out. In the table there are approximately 90,000 clones, around 94% of which are singletons. Specimen: peripheral blood, collected on day 0 of AZD1222 vaccination. These receptor sequences come from an adult in good health.

The chain has TRBV3-1 (or the pseudogene TRBV3-2) and TRBJ2-7; D unresolved. The CDR3 contains 15 residues. The germline gives CDR1 LGHDT, CDR2 YNNKEL (reference sequence). The V and J ends lost 4 bases and 2 bases respectively, with 15 bases between them. The CDR3 reads CASSLDIVGTYEQYF. The CDR3 DNA reads as TGTGCCAGCAGCCTCGATATTGTGGGGACCTACGAGCAGTACTTC.

This clone was seen once. CDR3 DNA: TGTGCCAGCAGGTCCGGGACAGGGGGTGAAAAACTGTTTTTT. It codes for CASRSGTGGEKLFF. This chain connects TRBV6-5 to TRBJ1-4, with 11 bases aligning to TRBD1. The V and J ends lost 6 bases and 7 bases, in that order; junction bases with no gene match: 4. The CDR3 spans 14 residues. The germline CDR1 and CDR2 sequences are MNHEY and SVGAGI.

This sequence joins TRBV4-1 and TRBJ2-7; 9 bases are a match to TRBD1. The germline V gene has CDR1 MGHRA and CDR2 YSYEKL. The V gene end was trimmed by 4 bases and the J gene end by 3 bases; junction bases not matched to a gene: 4. The CDR3 has 14 amino acids. CDR3 protein: CASSPGQGFYEQYF. For the CDR3, the DNA is TGCGCCAGCAGCCCCGGACAGGGGTTCTACGAGCAGTACTTC.

The chain is built from TRBV5-1 and TRBJ2-2; tentative D call: TRBD2 (5 bases). Germline V gene lookup returns CDR1 SGHRS and CDR2 YFSETQ. Trimming stripped 4 bases from V and 6 bases from J, with 10 bases between. The CDR3 extends over 13 amino acids. Here the CDR3 reads CASSINSAGELFF. Here the CDR3 DNA reads TGCGCCAGCAGCATCAATAGCGCCGGGGAGCTGTTTTTT.

The chain is built from TRBV7-2 and TRBJ2-3; D might be TRBD2 (6 bases). Germline CDR1 is SGHTA and CDR2 is FQGNSA. The V and J ends lost 6 bases and 0 bases respectively, with 10 bases between them. The CDR3 is made up of 14 amino acids. The CDR3 DNA is TGTGCCAGCAGGGTAGGAGGGAGCACAGATACGCAGTATTTT. Its protein product is CASRVGGSTDTQYF.

About this clone: Other DNA sequences in the same sample also yield this CDR3. The gene calls are TRBV3-1 (or the pseudogene TRBV3-2) and TRBJ2-5; 9 bases agree with TRBD2. V lost 1 base, J lost 4 bases, and 7 bases stayed unmatched. The CDR3 contains 16 residues. The germline V gene encodes CDR1 LGHDT and CDR2 YNNKEL (reference sequence). The CDR3 sequence: CASSQAGGGAGETQYF. The DNA for the CDR3 is TGTGCCAGCAGCCAAGCTGGCGGGGGGGCCGGAGAGACCCAGTACTTC.

The chain carries TRBV11-2 and TRBJ2-7; TRBD2 agrees at 11 bases. This CDR3 spans 14 amino acids. From germline, CDR1 is SGHAT and CDR2 FQNNGV. Unmatched junction bases numbered 5, after V lost 9 bases and J lost 1 base. CDR3 protein: CASKGLAESYEQYF. CDR3 DNA sequence: TGTGCCAGTAAGGGACTAGCGGAGTCCTACGAGCAGTACTTC. Complete variable domain (other parts from reference TRBV11-2 and TRBJ2-7): EAGVAQSPRYKIIEKRQSVAFWCNPISGHATLYWYQQILGQGPKLLIQFQNNGVVDDSQLPKDRFSAERLKGVDSTLKIQPAKLEDSAVYLCASKGLAESYEQYFGPGTRLTVT.

This clone turned up a few times. The chain is built from TRBV7-3 and TRBJ1-5; D may be TRBD1 (5 bases). The V and J ends lost 2 bases and 7 bases respectively, with 9 bases between them. Germline lookup yields CDR1 SGHTA and CDR2 FQGTGA. The CDR3 is 13 amino acids. The CDR3 DNA reads as TGTGCCAGCAGCTTATTTGGGGGGCAGCCCCAGCATTTT. Amino acids: CASSLFGGQPQHF.

This chain uses TRBV11-3 with TRBJ2-1; D is uncertain. Germline V gene sequence: CDR1 SGHNT, CDR2 YENEEA. The CDR3 spans 15 residues. V shed 5 bases and J shed 0 bases, with 11 bases lying between them. The CDR3 DNA sequence: TGTGCCAGCAGCCCAGGACGGAGCTCCTACAATGAGCAGTTCTTC. Amino acids: CASSPGRSSYNEQFF.

V usage is TRBV7-2 and J usage is TRBJ2-7; no definite D call. CDR1 is SGHTA and CDR2 is FQGNSA in the germline V gene. This CDR3 comprises 14 residues. Trimming left V 1 base short and J 3 bases short, with 10 bases between. The CDR3 DNA sequence: TGTGCCAGCAGCTTAGGGGTGAGCTACTACGAGCAGTACTTC. Amino acid sequence: CASSLGVSYYEQYF.

The chain joins TRBV5-1 to TRBJ2-1; D possibly corresponds to TRBD2 (5 bases). V was trimmed by 7 bases and J by 7 bases, leaving 21 bases between them. The length of the CDR3 is 15 residues. Germline values: CDR1 SGHRS, CDR2 YFSETQ. The CDR3 loop is CASGKDGATGNEQFF. The CDR3 coding sequence is TGCGCCAGCGGCAAAGACGGAGCAACGGGGAATGAGCAGTTCTTC. Drawing the rest from reference TRBV5-1 and TRBJ2-1, the complete variable domain is KAGVTQTPRYLIKTRGQQVTLSCSPISGHRSVSWYQQTPGQGLQFLFEYFSETQRNKGNFPGRFSGRQFSNSRSEMNVSTLELGDSALYLCASGKDGATGNEQFFGPGTRLTVL.

The J gene is TRBJ1-2, the V gene TRBV6-6; no clear D gene. The V gene lost 5 bases and the J gene lost 7 bases, with 11 bases spanning the gap. The CDR3 is 12 residues long. Germline V CDR1 and CDR2: MNHNY, SVGAGI (reference sequence). CDR3 in DNA: TGTGCCAGCAGTCCATCGGGTGGTGGCTACACCTTC. Translation gives CASSPSGGGYTF.

The rearrangement joins TRBV27 to TRBJ1-4; D unresolved. From germline, CDR1 is MNHEY and CDR2 SMNVEV (reference sequence). V was cut by 2 bases and J by 8 bases, with 12 bases left in between. The CDR3 covers 14 residues. The DNA for the CDR3 is TGTGCCAGCAGTTTAGCTGAGAGAGCGGAAAAACTGTTTTTT. Its protein is CASSLAERAEKLFF. Full variable domain (remainder filled in from reference TRBV27 and TRBJ1-4): EAQVTQNPRYLITVTGKKLTVTCSQNMNHEYMSWYRQDPGLGLRQIYYSMNVEVTDKGDVPEGYKVSRKEKRNFPLILESPSPNQTSLYFCASSLAERAEKLFFGSGTQLSVL.

This rearrangement joins TRBV27 to TRBJ1-1; the match to TRBD1 covers 9 bases. The V and J ends lost 6 bases and 10 bases, in that order; junction bases with no gene match: 12. The germline V gene has CDR1 MNHEY and CDR2 SMNVEV (reference sequence). This CDR3 has 14 residues. CDR3: CASSPGTGSSRAFF. The DNA for the CDR3 is TGTGCCAGCAGCCCAGGGACAGGGTCGTCTAGAGCTTTCTTT.

This chain links TRBV28 with TRBJ1-5; unclear D gene. V gave up 5 bases and J gave up 5 bases, with 25 bases separating them. Germline-derived CDR1 and CDR2 are MDHEN and SYDVKM. The CDR3 totals 18 residues. The CDR3 nucleotides read TGTGCCAGCAGTCTGCAATTCGGGCCCCCGTCCCCCGATCAGCCCCAGCATTTT. This encodes CASSLQFGPPSPDQPQHF.

V gene TRBV11-2 combines with J gene TRBJ2-5; no clear D. The CDR3 has 14 amino acids. Germline V gene lookup returns CDR1 SGHAT and CDR2 FQNNGV. The V end lost 1 base, the J end lost 0 bases, and 6 bases lay between the germline ends. The CDR3 DNA reads TGTGCCAGCAGCTTAGTTGCGTACCAAGAGACCCAGTACTTC. As protein: CASSLVAYQETQYF.

The chain recombines TRBV3-1 (or the pseudogene TRBV3-2) with TRBJ1-6, with no clear D. Germline lookup yields CDR1 LGHDT and CDR2 YNNKEL (reference sequence). V was trimmed by 3 bases and J by 5 bases, leaving 5 bases between them. The CDR3 spans 13 residues. The CDR3 sequence: CASSQVNNSPLHF. The CDR3 DNA reads as TGTGCCAGCAGCCAGGTGAATAATTCACCCCTCCACTTT.

The J gene is TRBJ1-6, the V gene TRBV25-1; 9 bases map to TRBD1. Per the germline V gene, CDR1 is MGHDK and CDR2 is SYGVNS. After removal of 10 bases from V and 9 bases from J, the junction contained 10 bases not matched to a gene. This CDR3 contains 14 residues. The CDR3 loop is CATRDRDIRSPLHF. In nucleotides, the CDR3 is TGTGCCACCAGGGACAGGGATATTCGTTCACCCCTCCACTTT.

Turning to this clone: The junction differs from germline at one of its ends, possibly a read error. This chain joins TRBV4-3 and TRBJ1-1; D perhaps matches TRBD1 (5 bases). Germline lookup yields CDR1 LGHNA and CDR2 YSLEER. The CDR3 is made up of 14 amino acids. CDR3 nucleotide sequence: TGCGCCAGCAGCCCCGGGGGGATGAACGCTGAAGCTTTCTTT. Translating it yields CASSPGGMNAEAFF.